One and the same sample provided the 11 T cell receptor beta chains below, sequenced in a study of T-cell reconstitution after alpha-beta-depleted transplantation in children. Preparing the TCRbeta library involved the use of unique molecular identifiers. From the PCR reads, TCRdb called clonotypes with MiXCR, one entry per CDR3 protein. The top ten clones hold roughly 5% of a sample with 780,000 or so distinct CDR3 sequences, around 15% of them seen once. The sample consisted of PBMCs, mostly from graft donor cells, taken 360 days after TCRalphabeta/CD19-depleted stem cell transplant. The origin of the receptors is a male patient younger than 18 who had a stem cell transplant for acute lymphoblastic leukemia, so the T cells may come from the graft donor.

This clonotype has a count of ten or more. The chain joins TRBV5-1 to TRBJ2-5; TRBD2 matches at 9 bases. Germline CDR1 is SGHRS and CDR2 is YFSETQ. V was clipped by 5 bases and J by 1 base; unmatched bases: 9. This CDR3 region has 16 residues. The CDR3 loop is CASRLVAGVPQETQYF. In nucleotides, the CDR3 is TGCGCCAGCAGATTAGTAGCGGGAGTCCCCCAAGAGACCCAGTACTTC.

This clonotype has a handful of counts. V usage is TRBV5-1 and J usage is TRBJ1-1; a possible D gene is TRBD1 (5 bases). Trimming pared 7 bases from V and 0 bases from J, leaving 13 bases between. The germline V gene has CDR1 SGHRS and CDR2 YFSETQ. The CDR3 runs 14 residues. The DNA for the CDR3 is TGCGCCAGCCGCTCAGGGAGCATGAACACTGAAGCTTTCTTT. Residues: CASRSGSMNTEAFF.

This chain links TRBV29-1 with TRBJ2-3; TRBD2 matches 9 bases. Germline values: CDR1 SQVTM, CDR2 ANQGSEA. This CDR3 is built from 15 residues. V trimming: 7 bases; J trimming: 0 bases; junction bases outside the gene matches: 8. The CDR3 is CSGAGGTFSTDTQYF. As DNA, the CDR3 is TGCAGCGGAGCGGGAGGCACGTTTAGCACAGATACGCAGTATTTT.

This clonotype was observed a few times. The rearrangement uses TRBV7-2 and TRBJ1-2; possibly TRBD1 for D (5 bases). Deletions cut 6 bases from V and 6 bases from J, with 14 bases between. Germline V lookup: CDR1 SGHTA, CDR2 FQGNSA. This CDR3 contains 13 residues. In DNA, the CDR3 is TGTGCCAGCAGAACCCCGGGGACTAATGGCTACACCTTC. Protein product: CASRTPGTNGYTF.

This clonotype came up a few times. The chain recombines TRBV6-5 with TRBJ2-1; 7 bases are a match to TRBD2. This CDR3 is built from 15 residues. Unmatched junction bases numbered 6, after V lost 0 bases and J lost 7 bases. Germline CDR1 and CDR2: MNHEY and SVGAGI. CDR3 residues: CASSYSRTSLNEQFF. The CDR3 nucleotides read TGTGCCAGCAGTTACTCCAGGACTAGTCTTAATGAGCAGTTCTTC.

This clonotype was seen a handful of times. V and J are TRBV4-1 and TRBJ2-1, with 9 bases that match TRBD1. The V and J ends lost 6 bases and 6 bases, in that order; junction bases with no gene match: 3. The CDR3 covers 13 residues. CDR1 is MGHRA and CDR2 is YSYEKL in the germline V gene. In DNA, the CDR3 is TGCGCCAGCAGATGGACAGGGGCCAATGAGCAGTTCTTC. Residues: CASRWTGANEQFF.

Many counts were recorded for this clonotype. V is TRBV27 and J is TRBJ2-7; unclear D gene. This CDR3 region has 15 residues. The germline V gene has CDR1 MNHEY and CDR2 SMNVEV (reference sequence). Trimming took 3 bases from V and 4 from J, leaving 16 bases between them. Here the CDR3 reads CASSLLGPFGYEQYF. In DNA form, the CDR3 reads TGTGCCAGCAGTTTGTTGGGTCCGTTCGGTTACGAGCAGTACTTC.

The CDR3: CASSLDVPTGKQYF. In DNA form, the CDR3 reads TGCGCCAGCAGCTTGGATGTTCCCACCGGCAAGCAGTACTTC. The gene calls are TRBV5-1 and TRBJ2-7, with D unclear. The germline gives CDR1 SGHRS, CDR2 YFSETQ. V shed 0 bases and J shed 8 bases, with 15 bases lying between them. The CDR3 is 14 amino acids.

V is TRBV11-2 and J is TRBJ2-5; D ambiguous. Germline V CDR1 and CDR2: SGHAT, FQNNGV. V was cut by 5 bases and J by 5 bases, with 27 bases left in between. This CDR3 has 18 amino acids. The CDR3 DNA reads as TGTGCCAGCAGCCCACCCCGGGCTCCGCCGGTAGTATGCGAGACCCAGTACTTC. Residues: CASSPPRAPPVVCETQYF.

This clonotype was seen a handful of times. The J gene is TRBJ1-5, the V gene TRBV6-1; a possible D gene is TRBD1 (5 bases). The germline gives CDR1 MNHNS, CDR2 SASEGT. The germline V and J ends were trimmed by 0 bases and 9 bases, with 12 bases remaining between them. The CDR3 sequence is 14 residues long. The DNA for the CDR3 is TGTGCCAGCAGTGAAGCGGGGGGTTTGGGGCCCCAGCATTTT. Its translation is CASSEAGGLGPQHF.

J is TRBJ2-3 and V is TRBV10-3; 9 bases agree with TRBD2. V lost 0 bases to trimming and J lost 4 bases; unmatched junction nucleotides: 2. This CDR3 comprises 15 residues. Germline V gene lookup returns CDR1 ENHRY and CDR2 SYGVKD. For the CDR3, the DNA is TGTGCCATCAGTGAGTCGGGACTAGCCTCAGATACGCAGTATTTT. This sequence encodes CAISESGLASDTQYF.